The rows below give T cell receptor beta chains drawn from one sample of a study of blood T cell repertoires in COVID-19. Data came from immunoSEQ multiplex PCR; TCRdb stores just in-frame clones and leaves some out. This sample has 190,000 or so clones, with 80% to 85% found just once. The sequenced sample was peripheral blood. These receptors came from a woman older than 75 with COVID-19, enrolled during active disease. CDR3s include the opening cysteine and the closing phenylalanine or tryptophan. Each record gives: V gene, D gene, J gene, clone size, CDR3 length, CDR3 DNA, CDR3 protein. D genes are given only for firm matches. Part of the rows lack a size; the others show once, few, many or a class for expanded clones.

>TRBV20-1|TRBD2|TRBJ2-5|NA|15
TGCAGTGCTAGTGGGTCTAGCGGGGTTCAGGAGACCCAGTACTTC
CSASGSSGVQETQYF
>TRBV6-5|NA|TRBJ2-7|NA|14
TGTGCCAGCAGTTACTCTGGAGGGAGCTCCGAGCAGTACTTC
CASSYSGGSSEQYF
>TRBV11-2|TRBD2|TRBJ2-1|NA|15
TGTGCCAGCAGCTTACAACTAGCGGGGGTGGTTGAGCAGTTCTTC
CASSLQLAGVVEQFF
>TRBV10-3|TRBD1|TRBJ1-2|NA|13
TGTGCCATCAGGGGACAGGAAGTCTATGGCTACACCTTC
CAIRGQEVYGYTF
>TRBV30|NA|TRBJ1-2|NA|13
TGTGCCTGGAGTCCCGGGACTGACTATGGCTACACCTTC
CAWSPGTDYGYTF
>TRBV5-5|TRBD1|TRBJ1-2|NA|17
TGTGCCAGCAGCTTCCGTCCCGAGACAGGGGCTCTATATGGCTACACCTTC
CASSFRPETGALYGYTF
>TRBV5-1|NA|TRBJ2-7|NA|13
TGCGCCAGCACCGTGGACAGCTCCTACGAGCAGTACTTC
CASTVDSSYEQYF
>TRBV7-2|NA|TRBJ1-6|NA|16
TGTGCCAGCAGCTTGGGCAGGGTTGGCTATAATTCACCCCTCCACTTT
CASSLGRVGYNSPLHF
>TRBV3-1/TRBV3-2|NA|TRBJ1-5|few|17
TGTGCCAGCAGCCAAGATTTTGAAGGGTTAGGGAGTCAGCCCCAGCATTTT
CASSQDFEGLGSQPQHF
>TRBV5-1|TRBD2|TRBJ2-1|NA|15
TGCGCCAGCAGCTTCGGGACTAGCGGGGGTGCTGAGCAGTTCTTC
CASSFGTSGGAEQFF
>TRBV5-1|TRBD1|TRBJ2-1|NA|15
TGCGCCAGCAGCTCACAGGGGTACGGATACAATGAGCAGTTCTTC
CASSSQGYGYNEQFF
>TRBV9|NA|TRBJ2-3|NA|14
TGTGCCAGCAGCCCAACTAGCAAACCAGATACGCAGTATTTT
CASSPTSKPDTQYF